This is a list of T cell receptor beta chains from one sample in a study of T-cell reconstitution after alpha-beta-depleted transplantation in children. TCRdb called the PCR reads again in MiXCR, with one record for every CDR3 protein. The sample consists of hundreds of thousands of distinct CDR3 sequences, around 13% of them appearing once. The specimen comprised PBMCs, mostly from graft donor cells, sampled 360 days after TCRalphabeta/CD19-depleted stem cell transplant. Source of these receptors: a male patient aged 10 to 17 who had a stem cell transplant for acute myeloid leukemia, so the T cells may come from the graft donor. Each CDR3 is given with its conserved first and last residue.

J: TRBJ2-7
length: 14
V: TRBV20-1
CDR3: CSARVFTASYEQYF

J: TRBJ2-2
length: 14
V: TRBV25-1
CDR3: CASSEWPITGELFF

J: TRBJ2-7
length: 15
V: TRBV4-3
CDR3: CASSQDSREAGEQYF

J: TRBJ2-1
length: 16
V: TRBV7-6
CDR3: CASSSILGSHYNEQFF

J: TRBJ2-3
length: 15
V: TRBV7-3
CDR3: CASSFSIASTDTQYF

J: TRBJ1-4
length: 14
V: TRBV7-3
CDR3: CASSLTGEGEKLFF

J: TRBJ2-2
length: 16
V: TRBV12-3/TRBV12-4
CDR3: CASSPRREGNTGELFF

J: TRBJ2-2
length: 13
V: TRBV27
CDR3: CASSLVASGELFF

J: TRBJ2-1
length: 15
V: TRBV7-8
CDR3: CASSLALVGSYEQFF

J: TRBJ2-3
length: 18
V: TRBV15
CDR3: CATSRDGSRSFSTDTQYF

J: TRBJ1-3
length: 16
V: TRBV7-3
CDR3: CASSFGPQLSGNTIYF

J: TRBJ2-1
length: 16
V: TRBV7-8
CDR3: CASRSGLAGTYNEQFF

J: TRBJ2-1
length: 15
V: TRBV7-2
CDR3: CASSPIRTTQVEQFF

J: TRBJ2-3
length: 12
V: TRBV6-6
CDR3: CASSLEGNTQYF

J: TRBJ2-2
length: 14
V: TRBV20-1
CDR3: CSARVSDRTGELFF

J: TRBJ2-6
length: 16
V: TRBV12-3/TRBV12-4
CDR3: CASSYPAGPGANVLTF

J: TRBJ2-7
length: 15
V: TRBV29-1
CDR3: CSVVSSGRGLYEQYF

J: TRBJ1-2
length: 14
V: TRBV15
CDR3: CATSRDQPAYGYTF

J: TRBJ2-1
length: 16
V: TRBV4-3
CDR3: CASSQDSGLAGNEQFF

J: TRBJ2-7
length: 15
V: TRBV7-2
CDR3: CASSGWTGTSYEQYF

J: TRBJ1-2
length: 15
V: TRBV14
CDR3: CASSQAKGAFYGYTF

J: TRBJ2-7
length: 14
V: TRBV29-1
CDR3: CSPVGLTGGGEQYF

J: TRBJ2-7
length: 14
V: TRBV18
CDR3: CASSRGEGTYEQYF

J: TRBJ2-6
length: 17
V: TRBV7-3
CDR3: CASSLNPWTSGLRVLTF

J: TRBJ2-5
length: 14
V: TRBV29-1
CDR3: CSVVTGGLKETQYF

J: TRBJ2-1
length: 18
V: TRBV10-3
CDR3: CAISVPSGRAGSDYEQFF

J: TRBJ1-5
length: 14
V: TRBV6-1
CDR3: CASSPNPAAQPQHF

J: TRBJ1-2
length: 14
V: TRBV10-3
CDR3: CAISRDREDYGYTF

J: TRBJ2-1
length: 13
V: TRBV28
CDR3: CASNLGDYNEQFF

J: TRBJ2-7
length: 12
V: TRBV29-1
CDR3: CSGGGGTYEQYF

J: TRBJ2-3
length: 15
V: TRBV7-9
CDR3: CASSPGQGQADTQYF

J: TRBJ2-7
length: 18
V: TRBV20-1
CDR3: CCARQGLTGRGLSYEQYF

J: TRBJ2-1
length: 19
V: TRBV4-1
CDR3: CASSGTRGKRADLDNEQFF

J: TRBJ1-5
length: 13
V: TRBV20-1
CDR3: CSAAPFRFKPQHF

J: TRBJ2-2
length: 12
V: TRBV30
CDR3: CAWKKEPGELFF

J: TRBJ2-1
length: 13
V: TRBV30
CDR3: CAWSVLFSNEQFF

J: TRBJ1-1
length: 14
V: TRBV28
CDR3: CASSFTGEFTEAFF

J: TRBJ2-7
length: 14
V: TRBV5-1
CDR3: CASSEGGQPYEQYF

J: TRBJ2-4
length: 12
V: TRBV20-1
CDR3: CSASGKYMIQYF

J: TRBJ2-2
length: 14
V: TRBV12-3/TRBV12-4
CDR3: CASSPAGFTGELFF

J: TRBJ2-7
length: 14
V: TRBV27
CDR3: CASRIAGATYEQYF

J: TRBJ2-1
length: 11
V: TRBV6-5
CDR3: CASSFSTSMFF

J: TRBJ2-1
length: 11
V: TRBV20-1
CDR3: CNHFRCQVQFF

J: TRBJ2-2
length: 14
V: TRBV29-1
CDR3: CSVFQSSGTGELFF